Below, 32 T cell receptor beta chains from the same sample are listed, as sequenced in a study of blood T cell repertoires in COVID-19. The table came from immunoSEQ multiplex PCR; TCRdb's copy has only in-frame clones and leaves some out. This table has a few hundred thousand clones, around 89% appearing once. Input material: PBMCs or T cells enriched from blood (not recorded which). The receptors originated from a woman aged 40 to 49 with acute COVID-19.

This chain links TRBV14 with TRBJ2-7, with a tentative D call TRBD1 (5 bases). This CDR3 is built from 13 residues. Germline-derived CDR1 and CDR2 are SGHDN and FVKESK. V was trimmed by 4 bases and J by 2 bases, leaving 9 bases between them. The CDR3 loop reads CASSRADTYEQYF. CDR3 nucleotides: TGTGCCAGCAGCCGTGCGGACACCTACGAGCAGTACTTC.

V is TRBV6-2 or TRBV6-3 and J is TRBJ2-7, with D possibly TRBD2 on 6 matching bases. Trimming removed 0 bases from V and 3 bases from J, with 12 bases in between. The V gene's germline CDR1 is MNHEY and CDR2 SVGEGT. CDR3 size: 15 residues. The CDR3 spells CASSYSLGGVYEQYF. CDR3 coding DNA: TGTGCCAGCAGTTACTCTCTGGGGGGAGTCTACGAGCAGTACTTC.

This chain links TRBV5-1 with TRBJ2-5; no clear D. Per germline, CDR1 SGHRS and CDR2 YFSETQ. The CDR3 covers 14 residues. Between the trimmed V and J ends, which lost 2 bases and 5 bases, there was a span of 13 bases. CDR3 region: CASSFGSIAETQYF. CDR3 coding DNA: TGCGCCAGCAGCTTCGGGTCCATCGCGGAGACCCAGTACTTC.

This clone has only one observation. The genes are TRBV4-3 and TRBJ1-1; 7 bases match TRBD1. The V gene end was trimmed by 0 bases and the J gene end by 10 bases; junction bases not matched to a gene: 14. The CDR3 consists of 16 residues. Germline lookup yields CDR1 LGHNA and CDR2 YSLEER. Here the CDR3 DNA reads TGCGCCAGCAGCCAAGATTCGGTTTCAGGGGGAATGGGAGCTTTCTTT. Translated: CASSQDSVSGGMGAFF.

V usage is TRBV5-8 and J usage is TRBJ2-5; the D is unclear. Deletions cut 1 base from V and 3 bases from J, with 10 bases between. The CDR3 consists of 14 residues. The germline V gene encodes CDR1 SGHTS and CDR2 YDEGEE. The CDR3 DNA reads as TGTGCCAGCAGCTTGCGTAGTCTGAAAGAGACCCAGTACTTC. It is translated as CASSLRSLKETQYF.

The chain has TRBV9 and TRBJ2-1; D remains ambiguous. CDR3 size: 15 residues. V lost 3 bases, J lost 5 bases, and 15 bases lay in between. CDR1 SGDLS and CDR2 YYNGEE come from the germline V gene. In DNA form, the CDR3 reads TGTGCCAGCAGCGCCCTAGGTCCCTCGAACAATGAGCAGTTCTTC. Translating it yields CASSALGPSNNEQFF.

The chain carries TRBV13 and TRBJ1-1; the D is unclear. Looked up from germline, CDR1 is PRHDT and CDR2 is FYEKMQ (reference sequence). The CDR3 length is 12 residues. The ends were cut back, 8 bases at V and 1 base at J, with 8 bases in the middle. DNA of the CDR3: TGTGCCAGCGATCGGAGGAACACTGAAGCTTTCTTT. The encoded protein is CASDRRNTEAFF.

The rearrangement links TRBV1 to TRBJ2-3; no DNA check was done on the table's D call, TRBD2. TRBV1 is an annotated pseudogene. This CDR3 is 18 amino acids long. CDR3 protein: CTSSQDQGLAGGLSRQYF. In DNA, the CDR3 is TGCACCAGCAGCCAAGACCAGGGACTAGCGGGGGGGTTAAGTCGGCAGTATTTT.

This sequence joins TRBV5-1 and TRBJ2-3; D is perhaps TRBD1 (5 bases). V was pared by 0 bases and J by 4 bases, with 12 bases between. Germline V gives CDR1 SGHRS, CDR2 YFSETQ. The CDR3 is made up of 15 amino acids. The CDR3 protein is CASSLVGDKPDTQYF. The CDR3 DNA follows: TGCGCCAGCAGCTTGGTAGGGGATAAGCCAGATACGCAGTATTTT.

The V gene is TRBV11-3, the J gene TRBJ2-3; weak D call: TRBD2 (5 bases). Between the trimmed V and J ends, which lost 2 bases and 4 bases, there was a span of 19 bases. The CDR3 has 17 residues. Germline V gives CDR1 SGHNT, CDR2 YENEEA. Here the CDR3 DNA reads TGTGCCAGCAGCTTAAGACGGAGGCCATCTGGCCCAGATACGCAGTATTTT. Translation: CASSLRRRPSGPDTQYF.

In this sample, this clone turned up once. The V and J genes are TRBV5-1 and TRBJ1-3; D gene ambiguous. Germline V lookup: CDR1 SGHRS, CDR2 YFSETQ. The V end was cut by 0 bases, the J end by 0 bases, with 13 bases between. The CDR3 loop spans 17 amino acids. In nucleotides, the CDR3 is TGCGCCAGCAGCTTGGATTCCCCGGGGAACTCTGGAAACACCATATATTTT. This codes for CASSLDSPGNSGNTIYF.

The chain joins TRBV6-5 to TRBJ1-5; D is possibly TRBD1 (6 bases). The ends were cut back, 6 bases at V and 0 bases at J, with 12 bases in the middle. Germline-derived CDR1 and CDR2 are MNHEY and SVGAGI. CDR3 length: 15 residues. CDR3 nucleotide sequence: TGTGCCAGCAGGGCGGGGGACATTAGCAATCAGCCCCAGCATTTT. Protein: CASRAGDISNQPQHF.

CDR3 bases: TGTGCCAGCAGCTTAGTGACGGGGTTCGCCAAAAACATTCAGTACTTC. It translates to CASSLVTGFAKNIQYF. The chain couples TRBV11-3 to TRBJ2-4, with TRBD2 as a possible D gene (5 bases). There are 16 residues in the CDR3. Trimming cost V 1 base and J 1 base, with 11 bases left between them. Germline assignment: CDR1 SGHNT and CDR2 YENEEA.

This clone has only one observation. V gene TRBV5-5 combines with J gene TRBJ1-2; TRBD1 is a possible D gene (6 bases). Germline lookup yields CDR1 SGHKS and CDR2 YYEKEE (reference sequence). Trimming removed 0 bases from V and 5 bases from J, with 14 bases in between. The CDR3 runs to 15 residues. DNA of the CDR3: TGTGCCAGCAGCTTGGCGCCCCAGGGGTGGTATGGCTACACCTTC. Its protein product is CASSLAPQGWYGYTF.

This clone has just a few counts. This chain links TRBV11-3 with TRBJ2-3; perhaps TRBD1 as D (6 bases). Trimming stripped 4 bases from V and 2 bases from J, with 16 bases between. The germline CDR1 and CDR2 sequences are SGHNT and YENEEA. This CDR3 comprises 16 residues. The CDR3 bases are TGTGCCAGCAGCTCCCGGACAGAGGTCGACACAGATACGCAGTATTTT. Translation gives CASSSRTEVDTDTQYF.

The gene calls are TRBV7-2 and TRBJ2-7; the D gene is possibly TRBD1 (5 bases). The CDR3 extends over 15 amino acids. Trimming left V 1 base short and J 0 bases short, with 10 bases between. Germline V gene lookup returns CDR1 SGHTA and CDR2 FQGNSA. For the CDR3, the DNA is TGTGCCAGCAGCTTAGGTCAGGGTAGCTCCTACGAGCAGTACGTC. This sequence encodes CASSLGQGSSYEQYV.

The chain links TRBV4-1 to TRBJ2-5; TRBD2 might be the D (5 bases). V was clipped by 4 bases and J by 0 bases, with 15 bases between them. Germline V gene data show CDR1 as MGHRA and CDR2 as YSYEKL. This CDR3 spans 16 amino acids. This CDR3 reads CASSLSGSGDQETQYF. The CDR3 bases are TGCGCCAGCAGCCTAAGCGGAAGCGGAGACCAAGAGACCCAGTACTTC.

V gene TRBV27 combines with J gene TRBJ1-2; tentative D call: TRBD1 (5 bases). The CDR3 sequence is 13 residues long. The germline V gene encodes CDR1 MNHEY and CDR2 SMNVEV (reference sequence). V gave up 2 bases and J gave up 7 bases, with 11 bases separating them. The CDR3 bases are TGTGCCAGCAGTTTAGGACACGGGGGTGGCTACACCTTC. Its translation is CASSLGHGGGYTF.

V is TRBV30 and J is TRBJ2-1, with TRBD2 as a possible D gene (6 bases). CDR3 length equals 15 residues. Trimming cost V 2 bases and J 0 bases, with 11 bases left between them. Germline lookup yields CDR1 GTSNPN and CDR2 SVGIG (reference sequence). CDR3 protein: CAWSRLASSYNEQFF. DNA of the CDR3: TGTGCCTGGAGTCGGCTAGCGAGCTCCTACAATGAGCAGTTCTTC.

The V gene is TRBV11-3, the J gene TRBJ2-1; 7 bases agree with TRBD1. Unmatched junction bases numbered 11, after V lost 5 bases and J lost 7 bases. Germline V CDR1 and CDR2: SGHNT, YENEEA. The CDR3 consists of 15 residues. The CDR3: CASSLAGGRRNEQFF. CDR3 nucleotide sequence: TGTGCCAGCAGCCTCGCAGGGGGTAGGAGAAATGAGCAGTTCTTC. The full variable domain, its missing parts supplied by reference TRBV11-3 and TRBJ2-1, is EAGVVQSPRYKIIEKKQPVAFWCNPISGHNTLYWYLQNLGQGPELLIRYENEEAVDDSQLPKDRFSAERLKGVDSTLKIQPAELGDSAVYLCASSLAGGRRNEQFFGPGTRLTVL.

The chain combines TRBV5-4 with TRBJ1-3, with D hard to call. V gave up 0 bases and J gave up 0 bases, with 10 bases separating them. CDR1 is SGHNT and CDR2 is YYREEE in the germline V gene (reference sequence). CDR3 size: 16 residues. The CDR3: CASSLAGSSSGNTIYF. CDR3 coding DNA: TGTGCCAGCAGCTTGGCAGGCTCAAGCTCTGGAAACACCATATATTTT.

The chain couples TRBV27 to TRBJ1-1; D is ambiguous. V was clipped by 3 bases and J by 0 bases, with 8 bases between them. CDR1 and CDR2 (germline): MNHEY, SMNVEV (reference sequence). The CDR3 is 14 amino acids. For the CDR3, the DNA is TGTGCCAGCAGTTTCGGAGGGTTGAACACTGAAGCTTTCTTT. Translation: CASSFGGLNTEAFF.

The genes are TRBV6-1 and TRBJ2-2; maybe TRBD1 (5 bases). Germline V gene sequence: CDR1 MNHNS, CDR2 SASEGT. V was clipped by 4 bases and J by 5 bases, with 26 bases between them. This CDR3 spans 19 amino acids. In nucleotides, the CDR3 is TGTGCCAGCAGTGTCCCTAGTACGGCGAAGGGGCCATGGACCGGGGAGCTGTTTTTT. Translating gives CASSVPSTAKGPWTGELFF.

The V gene is TRBV12-3 or TRBV12-4, the J gene TRBJ1-5, with TRBD1 as a possible D gene (6 bases). The ends were cut back, 2 bases at V and 9 bases at J, with 11 bases in the middle. This CDR3 contains 13 residues. For the CDR3, the DNA is TGTGCCAGCAGTTTAAAGGGAGGGGGGCCCCAGCATTTT. Its protein is CASSLKGGGPQHF.

CDR3 sequence (DNA): TGTGCCAGCTCGGACAGGAGAGAATACGAGCAGTACTTC. The encoded protein is CASSDRREYEQYF. The gene calls are TRBV18 and TRBJ2-7; 7 bases line up with TRBD1. Germline V gives CDR1 KGHSH, CDR2 LQKENI. The J segment lost 4 bases and the V segment lost 6 bases, leaving 6 bases of the junction unmatched. There are 13 residues in the CDR3.

The rearrangement uses TRBV4-3 and TRBJ2-3; 7 bases match TRBD2. Per the germline V gene, CDR1 is LGHNA and CDR2 is YSLEER. The CDR3 has 17 residues. V lost 0 bases, J lost 5 bases, and 11 bases stayed unmatched. CDR3 nucleotide sequence: TGCGCCAGCAGCCAAGAGTGGGGCGGGGGTTACATAGATACGCAGTATTTT. This codes for CASSQEWGGGYIDTQYF.

The rearrangement uses TRBV4-1 and TRBJ2-7, with D perhaps TRBD2 (6 bases). CDR1 is MGHRA, CDR2 YSYEKL, per germline. V shed 2 bases and J shed 4 bases, with 9 bases lying between them. This CDR3 contains 13 residues. The CDR3 spells CASSQTSTYEQYV. The DNA for the CDR3 is TGCGCCAGCAGCCAAACTAGCACATACGAGCAGTACGTC.

The chain joins TRBV7-2 to TRBJ1-5, with 7 bases matching TRBD1. Germline lookup yields CDR1 SGHTA and CDR2 FQGNSA. Trimming at V came to 6 bases and at J to 4 bases, leaving 6 bases not matched to a gene. CDR3 length: 14 residues. Here the CDR3 reads CASSSTGPNQPQHF. Written as DNA, the CDR3 is TGTGCCAGCAGTTCGACAGGGCCGAATCAGCCCCAGCATTTT.

The V call is TRBV5-1, the J call TRBJ2-5, with TRBD1 as a possible D gene (6 bases). Germline V gene sequence: CDR1 SGHRS, CDR2 YFSETQ. The length of the CDR3 is 13 residues. Trimming removed 3 bases at V and 4 bases at J, with 10 bases between. The CDR3 DNA reads TGCGCCAGCAGCTCCCAGGACAGAGAGACCCAGTACTTC. This gives the protein CASSSQDRETQYF.

A word on this clone: Other DNA sequences in the same sample also yield this CDR3. The chain joins TRBV7-9 to TRBJ1-1; no clear D. V was pared by 1 base and J by 1 base, with 10 bases between. This CDR3 is 15 amino acids long. Per germline, CDR1 SEHNR and CDR2 FQNEAQ (reference sequence). In nucleotides, the CDR3 is TGTGCCAGCAGCTTAGGGGCTACAGAGAACACTGAAGCTTTCTTT. Translated, it gives CASSLGATENTEAFF.

The chain has TRBV7-6 and TRBJ1-4; 7 bases line up with TRBD1. V shed 2 bases, J shed 0 bases, and the junction held 6 bases outside the gene matches. This CDR3 has 17 amino acids. Per germline, CDR1 SGHVS and CDR2 FNYEAQ. CDR3 region: CASSLRAGGSTNEKLFF. DNA of the CDR3: TGTGCCAGCAGCTTACGGGCAGGGGGATCAACTAATGAAAAACTGTTTTTT.

The chain recombines TRBV10-3 with TRBJ1-1, with 8 bases matching TRBD1. Per germline, CDR1 ENHRY and CDR2 SYGVKD. This CDR3 is built from 11 residues. The J segment lost 8 bases and the V segment lost 6 bases, leaving 2 bases of the junction unmatched. This CDR3 reads CAIRQGGEAFF. CDR3 bases: TGTGCCATCAGACAGGGGGGAGAAGCTTTCTTT.